One sample yielded the 17 T cell receptor beta chains listed below, sequenced in a study of regulatory T cells in long-lasting Graves disease. The authors built TCR beta libraries using iRepertoire HTBI primers and Arm-PCR of CDR3 regions. TCRdb re-called the multiplex PCR reads with MiXCR, one entry per CDR3 protein. The repertoire consists of about 540,000 distinct CDR3 sequences, with roughly 13% occurring once and the leading ten covering over 7.5%. The time point here: newly diagnosed GD, antithyroid drugs for less than 3 months. From RNA extracted from PBMCs, the TCR library was made. These data were also filed under a second study, of T cells in Graves' hyperthyroidism and ophthalmopathy.

Sequencing was performed on peripheral blood mononuclear cells (PBMCs), taken at new diagnosis, from a patient treated with antithyroid drugs. All receptors derive from a man younger than 45 with Graves disease.

This clonotype was counted at least ten times. This sequence joins TRBV6-1 and TRBJ2-1; D is unresolved. The CDR3 length is 11 residues. Germline lookup yields CDR1 MNHNS and CDR2 SASEGT. V was shortened by 7 bases and J by 9 bases, with 10 bases between the two germline ends. In nucleotides, the CDR3 is TGTGCCAGCAATAATCGGCTTGAGCAGTTCTTC. Residues: CASNNRLEQFF.

This clonotype was found many times. The chain joins TRBV5-1 to TRBJ1-1; D possibly corresponds to TRBD1 (5 bases). The length of the CDR3 is 13 residues. Germline values: CDR1 SGHRS, CDR2 YFSETQ. Between the trimmed V and J ends, which lost 2 bases and 7 bases, there was a span of 12 bases. The CDR3 coding sequence is TGCGCCAGCAGCTTAATCAGACAGTTTGAAGCTTTCTTT. Translating gives CASSLIRQFEAFF.

This clonotype has more than one count but fewer than ten. The J gene is TRBJ1-2, the V gene TRBV11-2; 11 bases agree with TRBD1. Germline assignment: CDR1 SGHAT and CDR2 FQNNGV. This CDR3 has 14 residues. Trimming cost V 5 bases and J 6 bases; bases outside gene matches: 5. DNA of the CDR3: TGTGCCAGCAGCCTGAGGGACAGGGGGGATGGCTACACCTTC. Protein product: CASSLRDRGDGYTF.

This clonotype came up a few times. The chain is built from TRBV19 and TRBJ2-1; 7 bases match TRBD2. Germline values: CDR1 LNHDA, CDR2 SQIVND (reference sequence). The V gene end was trimmed by 2 bases and the J gene end by 3 bases; junction bases not matched to a gene: 7. The CDR3 is 16 residues long. CDR3 nucleotide sequence: TGTGCCAGTAGTATAACGGGAGGCCAGGTCTACAATGAGCAGTTCTTC. Protein sequence: CASSITGGQVYNEQFF. The variable domain in full, completed from reference TRBV19 and TRBJ2-1, reads DGGITQSPKYLFRKEGQNVTLSCEQNLNHDAMYWYRQDPGQGLRLIYYSQIVNDFQKGDIAEGYSVSREKKESFPLTVTSAQKNPTAFYLCASSITGGQVYNEQFFGPGTRLTVL.

Ten or more counts support this clonotype. The chain employs TRBV11-2 and TRBJ2-7; D is perhaps TRBD1 (7 bases). Germline CDR1 and CDR2: SGHAT and FQNNGV. V dropped 7 bases and J dropped 5 bases, with 15 bases sitting between them. The length of the CDR3 is 13 residues. CDR3 nucleotides: TGTGCCAGCACCCTCGGAGGGGGCAACGAGCAGTACTTC. Its translation is CASTLGGGNEQYF.

This clonotype was picked up many times. The V and J genes are TRBV2 and TRBJ1-6; 10 bases align to TRBD1. After removal of 8 bases from V and 8 bases from J, the junction contained 6 bases not matched to a gene. Per the germline V gene, CDR1 is SNHLY and CDR2 is FYNNEI. CDR3 length: 14 residues. CDR3 DNA: TGTGCCAGCGAAGGACAGGGGGACTATTCACCCCTCCACTTT. This encodes CASEGQGDYSPLHF. The complete variable domain, with remaining parts taken from reference TRBV2 and TRBJ1-6, reads EPEVTQTPSHQVTQMGQEVILRCVPISNHLYFYWYRQILGQKVEFLVSFYNNEISEKSEIFDDQFSVERPDGSNFTLKIRSTKLEDSAMYFCASEGQGDYSPLHFGNGTRLTVT.

There are a few counts of this clonotype. The rearrangement uses TRBV12-3 or TRBV12-4 and TRBJ2-5, with D possibly being TRBD2 (7 bases). V gave up 1 base and J gave up 3 bases, with 15 bases separating them. The CDR3 extends over 16 amino acids. The CDR3 DNA sequence: TGTGCCAGCAGTTTAGGGGGGGCGGGGGCCGAAGAGACCCAGTACTTC. Protein product: CASSLGGAGAEETQYF.

This clonotype was seen ten or more times. This chain connects TRBV6-1 to TRBJ1-4; D unresolved. The germline V gene has CDR1 MNHNS and CDR2 SASEGT. This CDR3 contains 12 residues. V was shortened by 6 bases and J by 7 bases, with 9 bases between the two germline ends. This chain's CDR3 is CASREIAEKLFF. The CDR3 DNA sequence: TGTGCCAGCAGAGAGATTGCTGAAAAACTGTTTTTT.

The chain employs TRBV5-1 and TRBJ2-7; 7 positions agree with TRBD2. The CDR3 is 11 amino acids. V lost 4 bases to trimming and J lost 5 bases; unmatched junction nucleotides: 0. Germline CDR1 and CDR2: SGHRS and YFSETQ. The CDR3 bases are TGCGCCAGCAGCCGGGAGGACGAGCAGTACTTC. It specifies CASSREDEQYF.

CDR3 region: CSARLPRGDSNQPQHF. CDR3 nucleotide sequence: TGCAGTGCTAGACTCCCGAGGGGGGATAGCAATCAGCCCCAGCATTTT. This chain connects TRBV20-1 to TRBJ1-5; the D gene is possibly TRBD1 (6 bases). V was pared by 2 bases and J by 0 bases, with 14 bases between. The CDR3 length is 16 residues. The germline gives CDR1 DFQATT, CDR2 SNEGSKA (reference sequence).

This clonotype showed up just a few times. This rearrangement joins TRBV5-6 to TRBJ2-2; tentatively, D is TRBD1 (5 bases). CDR3 length: 14 amino acids. Trimming removed 1 base at V and 6 bases at J, with 10 bases between. Germline loops: CDR1 SGHDT, CDR2 YYEEEE. The CDR3 spells CASSLRARAGELFF. Written as DNA, the CDR3 is TGTGCCAGCAGCTTGCGGGCCAGGGCCGGGGAGCTGTTTTTT.

This clonotype was seen ten or more times. CDR3 sequence: CASSLDPFTDTIYF. CDR3 in DNA: TGTGCCAGCAGCTTAGATCCATTCACCGACACCATATATTTT. The gene calls are TRBV7-8 and TRBJ1-3; D ambiguous. The germline V and J ends were trimmed by 1 base and 8 bases, with 12 bases remaining between them. The CDR3 sequence is 14 residues long. Germline V gene lookup returns CDR1 SGHVS and CDR2 FQNEAQ. Based on the CDR3 plus reference TRBV7-8 and TRBJ1-3, the full variable domain is GAGVSQSPRYKVAKRGQDVALRCDPISGHVSLFWYQQALGQGPEFLTYFQNEAQLDKSGLPSDRFFAERPEGSVSTLKIQRTQQEDSAVYLCASSLDPFTDTIYFGEGSWLTVV.

J is TRBJ2-2 and V is TRBV5-1; 7 bases are a match to TRBD2. Trimming cost V 3 bases and J 0 bases; bases outside gene matches: 5. The germline gives CDR1 SGHRS, CDR2 YFSETQ. The CDR3 length is 16 residues. The CDR3 region has the DNA TGCGCCAGCAGCTACCTTAGCGGGCCGAACACCGGGGAGCTGTTTTTT. Translated, it gives CASSYLSGPNTGELFF.

Written as DNA, the CDR3 is TGTGCCAGTAGTAGGGGACTAGCGGGAGGCCCGAACACCGGGGAGCTGTTTTTT. Protein sequence: CASSRGLAGGPNTGELFF. The chain joins TRBV19 to TRBJ2-2, with 15 positions matching TRBD2. V shed 4 bases and J 0 bases; nucleotides not matched to a gene: 3. Germline V gene sequence: CDR1 LNHDA, CDR2 SQIVND (reference sequence). This CDR3 is built from 18 residues.

This clonotype occurred many times. This CDR3 is CASSVSGSSTDTQYF. In DNA, the CDR3 is TGTGCCAGCAGCGTAAGCGGATCATCCACAGATACGCAGTATTTT. This chain connects TRBV9 to TRBJ2-3; tentative D call: TRBD2 (5 bases). V lost 1 base and J lost 2, with 11 bases in between. The CDR3 loop spans 15 amino acids. The germline V gene encodes CDR1 SGDLS and CDR2 YYNGEE. Filled out from reference TRBV9 and TRBJ2-3, the complete variable domain reads DSGVTQTPKHLITATGQRVTLRCSPRSGDLSVYWYQQSLDQGLQFLIQYYNGEERAKGNILERFSAQQFPDLHSELNLSSLELGDSALYFCASSVSGSSTDTQYFGPGTRLTVL.

In this sample, this clonotype turned up many times. The chain carries TRBV6-1 and TRBJ2-7; TRBD1 agrees at 8 bases. Germline values: CDR1 MNHNS, CDR2 SASEGT. V lost 10 bases and J lost 1; bases outside the gene matches: 12. The CDR3 consists of 15 residues. The CDR3 region has the DNA TGTGCCACCAACAGCATCGGGACAGGTTCCTACGAGCAGTACTTC. It translates to CATNSIGTGSYEQYF.

Ten or more counts support this clonotype. The rearrangement links TRBV28 to TRBJ2-5, with TRBD1 matching 9 bases. Germline CDR1 reads MDHEN; CDR2 reads SYDVKM. The CDR3 extends over 14 amino acids. With 10 bases clipped from V and 5 bases from J, the junction kept 11 bases outside the gene matches. The CDR3 bases are TGTGCCATCGACAGGGGGGGGGTGAAGGAGACCCAGTACTTC. It yields the protein CAIDRGGVKETQYF.